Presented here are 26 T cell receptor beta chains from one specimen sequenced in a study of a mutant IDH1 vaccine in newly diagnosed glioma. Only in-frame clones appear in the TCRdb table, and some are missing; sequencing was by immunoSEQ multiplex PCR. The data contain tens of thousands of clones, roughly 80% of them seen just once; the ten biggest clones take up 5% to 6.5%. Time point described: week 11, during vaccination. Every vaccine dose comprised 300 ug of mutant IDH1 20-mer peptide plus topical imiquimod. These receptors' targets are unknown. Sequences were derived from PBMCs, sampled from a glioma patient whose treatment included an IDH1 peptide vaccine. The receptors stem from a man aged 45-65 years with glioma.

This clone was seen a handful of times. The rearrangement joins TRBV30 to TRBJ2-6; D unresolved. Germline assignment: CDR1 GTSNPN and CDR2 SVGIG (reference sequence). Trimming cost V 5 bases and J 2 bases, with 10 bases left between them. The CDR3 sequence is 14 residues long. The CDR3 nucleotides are TGTGCCTGGGCCAACAACGCTGGGGCCAACGTCCTGACTTTC. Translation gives CAWANNAGANVLTF.

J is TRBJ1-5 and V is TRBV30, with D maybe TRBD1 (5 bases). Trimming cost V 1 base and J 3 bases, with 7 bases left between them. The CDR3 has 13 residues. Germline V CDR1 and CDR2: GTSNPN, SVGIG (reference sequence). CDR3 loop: CAWSEGHNQPQHF. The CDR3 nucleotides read TGTGCCTGGAGTGAGGGGCACAATCAGCCCCAGCATTTT.

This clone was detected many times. In DNA, the CDR3 is TGTGCCAGTGGAGCCTACGAGCAGTACTTC. This translates into CASGAYEQYF. The chain couples TRBV2 to TRBJ2-7; D remains unclear. CDR1 and CDR2 (germline): SNHLY, FYNNEI. The CDR3 is 10 amino acids. V lost 9 bases and J 2 bases, leaving 5 bases between the germline ends.

The CDR3 protein is CASSLGGGSTGELFF. DNA of the CDR3: TGTGCCAGCAGCTTAGGTGGCGGGAGTACCGGGGAGCTGTTTTTT. This chain joins TRBV7-2 and TRBJ2-2; 7 bases map to TRBD2. Looked up from germline, CDR1 is SGHTA and CDR2 is FQGNSA. The trim removed 1 base at V and 5 bases at J, leaving 4 bases unmatched. This CDR3 spans 15 amino acids.

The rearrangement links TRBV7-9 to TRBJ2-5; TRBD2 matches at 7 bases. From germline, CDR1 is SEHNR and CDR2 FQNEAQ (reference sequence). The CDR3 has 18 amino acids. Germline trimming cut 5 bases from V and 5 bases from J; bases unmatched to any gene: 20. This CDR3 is CASSPPPAGTTGVETQYF. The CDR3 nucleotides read TGTGCCAGCAGCCCACCACCTGCAGGGACTACCGGAGTGGAGACCCAGTACTTC.

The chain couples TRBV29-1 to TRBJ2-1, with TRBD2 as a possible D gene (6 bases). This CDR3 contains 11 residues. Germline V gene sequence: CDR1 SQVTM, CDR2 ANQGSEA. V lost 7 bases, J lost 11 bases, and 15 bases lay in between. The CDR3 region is CSASRDLQQFF. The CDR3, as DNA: TGCAGCGCAAGCCGGGACTTGCAGCAGTTCTTC.

The CDR3 is CAIGTDLGYGYTF. The CDR3 bases are TGTGCCATCGGGACGGACCTTGGCTATGGCTACACCTTC. This chain connects TRBV10-3 to TRBJ1-2; D is perhaps TRBD1 (5 bases). Deletions cut 8 bases from V and 4 bases from J, with 14 bases between. CDR1 is ENHRY, CDR2 SYGVKD, per germline. CDR3 length: 13 residues.

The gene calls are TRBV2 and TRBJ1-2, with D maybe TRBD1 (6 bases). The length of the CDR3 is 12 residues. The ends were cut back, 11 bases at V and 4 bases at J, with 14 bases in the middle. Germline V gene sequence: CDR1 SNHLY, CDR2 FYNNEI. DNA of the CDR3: TGTGCCGGGACGGGGACACGCTATGGCTACACCTTC. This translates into CAGTGTRYGYTF.

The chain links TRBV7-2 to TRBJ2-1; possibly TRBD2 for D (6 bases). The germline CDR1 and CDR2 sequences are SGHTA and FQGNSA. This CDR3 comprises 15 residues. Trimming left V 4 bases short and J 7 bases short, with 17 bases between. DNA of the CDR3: TGTGCCAGCAGCTCGGGACTCCCTCCTCTTAATGAGCAGTTCTTC. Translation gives CASSSGLPPLNEQFF. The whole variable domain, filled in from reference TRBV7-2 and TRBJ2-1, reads GAGVSQSPSNKVTEKGKDVELRCDPISGHTALYWYRQSLGQGLEFLIYFQGNSAPDKSGLPSDRFSAERTGGSVSTLTIQRTQQEDSAVYLCASSSGLPPLNEQFFGPGTRLTVL.

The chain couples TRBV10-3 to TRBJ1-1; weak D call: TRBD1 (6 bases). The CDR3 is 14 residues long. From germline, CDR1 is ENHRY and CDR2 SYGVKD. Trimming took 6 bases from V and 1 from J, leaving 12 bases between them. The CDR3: CAIRAQGQNTEAFF. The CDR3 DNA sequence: TGTGCCATCAGGGCACAGGGACAGAACACTGAAGCTTTCTTT.

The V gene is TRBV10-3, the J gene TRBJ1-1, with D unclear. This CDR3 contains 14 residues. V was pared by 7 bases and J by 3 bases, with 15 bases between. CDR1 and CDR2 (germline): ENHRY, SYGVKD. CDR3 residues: CAITSAGSDTEAFF. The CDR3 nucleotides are TGTGCCATCACCTCGGCCGGTTCCGACACTGAAGCTTTCTTT.

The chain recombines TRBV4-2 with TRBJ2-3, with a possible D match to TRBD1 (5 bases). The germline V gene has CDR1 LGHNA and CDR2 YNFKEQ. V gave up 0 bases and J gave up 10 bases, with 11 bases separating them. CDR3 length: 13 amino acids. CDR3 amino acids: CASSQEGPTAQYF. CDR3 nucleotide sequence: TGTGCCAGCAGCCAAGAGGGGCCTACCGCGCAGTATTTT.

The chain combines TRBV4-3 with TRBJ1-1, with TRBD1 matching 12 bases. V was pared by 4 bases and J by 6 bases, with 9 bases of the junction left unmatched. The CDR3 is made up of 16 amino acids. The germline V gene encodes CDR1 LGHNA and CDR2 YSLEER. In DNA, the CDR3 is TGCGCCAGCAGCCGAGTCCCGGGACAGGGGGCTCCTGAAGCTTTCTTT. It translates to CASSRVPGQGAPEAFF.

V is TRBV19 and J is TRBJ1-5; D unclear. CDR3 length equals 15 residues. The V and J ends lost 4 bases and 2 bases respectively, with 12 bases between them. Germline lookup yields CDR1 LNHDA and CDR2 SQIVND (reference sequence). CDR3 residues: CASSSEDGGNQPQHF. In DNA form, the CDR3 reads TGTGCCAGTAGTAGCGAAGATGGAGGCAATCAGCCCCAGCATTTT.

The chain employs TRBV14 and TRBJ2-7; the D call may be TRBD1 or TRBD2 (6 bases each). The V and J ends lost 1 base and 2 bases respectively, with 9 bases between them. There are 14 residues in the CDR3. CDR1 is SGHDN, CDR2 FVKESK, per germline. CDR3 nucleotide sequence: TGTGCCAGCAGCCAAGGGGGGGCAGCCTACGAGCAGTACTTC. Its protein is CASSQGGAAYEQYF. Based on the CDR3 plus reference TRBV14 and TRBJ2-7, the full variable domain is EAGVTQFPSHSVIEKGQTVTLRCDPISGHDNLYWYRRVMGKEIKFLLHFVKESKQDESGMPNNRFLAERTGGTYSTLKVQPAELEDSGVYFCASSQGGAAYEQYFGPGTRLTVT.

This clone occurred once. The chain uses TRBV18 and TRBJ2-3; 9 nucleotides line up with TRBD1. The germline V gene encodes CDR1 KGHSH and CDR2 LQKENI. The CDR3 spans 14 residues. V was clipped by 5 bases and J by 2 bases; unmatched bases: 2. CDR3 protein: CASSRDRATDTQYF. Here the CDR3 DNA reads TGTGCCAGCTCAAGGGACAGGGCCACAGATACGCAGTATTTT.

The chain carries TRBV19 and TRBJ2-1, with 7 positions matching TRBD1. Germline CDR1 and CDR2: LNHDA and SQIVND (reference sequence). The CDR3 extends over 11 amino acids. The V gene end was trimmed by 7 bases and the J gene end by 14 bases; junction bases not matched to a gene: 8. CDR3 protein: CASTLGTEEFF. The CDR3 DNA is TGTGCCAGTACCCTAGGGACAGAGGAGTTCTTC.

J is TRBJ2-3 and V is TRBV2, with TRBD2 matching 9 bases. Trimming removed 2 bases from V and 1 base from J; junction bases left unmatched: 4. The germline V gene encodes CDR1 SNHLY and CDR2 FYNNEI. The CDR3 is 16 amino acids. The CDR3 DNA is TGTGCCAGCAGTGAAAGGGCTAGCGGGGGCACAGATACGCAGTATTTT. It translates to CASSERASGGTDTQYF. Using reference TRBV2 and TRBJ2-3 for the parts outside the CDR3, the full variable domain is EPEVTQTPSHQVTQMGQEVILRCVPISNHLYFYWYRQILGQKVEFLVSFYNNEISEKSEIFDDQFSVERPDGSNFTLKIRSTKLEDSAMYFCASSERASGGTDTQYFGPGTRLTVL.

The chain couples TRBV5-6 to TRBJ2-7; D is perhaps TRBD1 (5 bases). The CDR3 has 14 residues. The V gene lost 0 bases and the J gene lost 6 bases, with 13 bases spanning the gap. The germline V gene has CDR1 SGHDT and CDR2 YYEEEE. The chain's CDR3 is CASSLGKGWIEQYF. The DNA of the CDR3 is TGTGCCAGCAGCTTGGGAAAGGGGTGGATCGAGCAGTACTTC.

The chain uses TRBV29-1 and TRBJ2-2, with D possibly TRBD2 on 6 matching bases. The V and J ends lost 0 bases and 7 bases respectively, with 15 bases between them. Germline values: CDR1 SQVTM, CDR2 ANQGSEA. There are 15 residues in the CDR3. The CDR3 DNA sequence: TGCAGCGTTGAAGATGGAGGGGCGCTAAACGGGGAGCTGTTTTTT. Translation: CSVEDGGALNGELFF.

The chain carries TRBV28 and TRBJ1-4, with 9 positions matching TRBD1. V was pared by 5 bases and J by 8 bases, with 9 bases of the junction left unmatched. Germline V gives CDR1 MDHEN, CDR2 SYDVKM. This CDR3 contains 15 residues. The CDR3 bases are TGTGCCAGCAGTCCATTGACAGGGGGACGCGAAAAACTGTTTTTT. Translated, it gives CASSPLTGGREKLFF.

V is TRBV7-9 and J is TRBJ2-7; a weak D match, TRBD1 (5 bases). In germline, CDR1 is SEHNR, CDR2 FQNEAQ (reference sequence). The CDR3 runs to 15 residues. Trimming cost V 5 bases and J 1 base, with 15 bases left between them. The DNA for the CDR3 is TGTGCCAGCAGCCCCACGACAGCGAGGTCCTACGAGCAGTACTTC. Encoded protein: CASSPTTARSYEQYF. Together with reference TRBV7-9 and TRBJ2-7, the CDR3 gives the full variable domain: DTGVSQNPRHKITKRGQNVTFRCDPISEHNRLYWYRQTLGQGPEFLTYFQNEAQLEKSRLLSDRFSAERPKGSFSTLEIQRTEQGDSAMYLCASSPTTARSYEQYFGPGTRLTVT.

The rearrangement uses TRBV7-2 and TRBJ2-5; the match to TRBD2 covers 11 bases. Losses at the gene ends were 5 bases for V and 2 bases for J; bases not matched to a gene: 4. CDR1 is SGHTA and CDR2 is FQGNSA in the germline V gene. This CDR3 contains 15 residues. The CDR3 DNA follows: TGTGCCAGCAGCCCGGGACTAGCGGCGCAAGAGACCCAGTACTTC. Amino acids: CASSPGLAAQETQYF.

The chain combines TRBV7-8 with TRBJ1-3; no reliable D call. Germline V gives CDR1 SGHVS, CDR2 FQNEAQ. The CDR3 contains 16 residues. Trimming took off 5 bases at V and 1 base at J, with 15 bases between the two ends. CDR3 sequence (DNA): TGTGCCAGCAGCCCAGACCACGGGTTGTCTGGAAACACCATATATTTT. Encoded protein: CASSPDHGLSGNTIYF.

In nucleotides, the CDR3 is TGTGCCAGCAGTGAAGTCGGGGCGCAAGAGACCCAGTACTTC. Translation gives CASSEVGAQETQYF. The chain links TRBV2 to TRBJ2-5; D possibly uses TRBD1 or TRBD2 (5 bases each). Trimming shortened V by 1 base and J by 2 bases, and 8 bases separated the two germline ends. The CDR3 consists of 14 residues. Germline CDR1 and CDR2: SNHLY and FYNNEI.

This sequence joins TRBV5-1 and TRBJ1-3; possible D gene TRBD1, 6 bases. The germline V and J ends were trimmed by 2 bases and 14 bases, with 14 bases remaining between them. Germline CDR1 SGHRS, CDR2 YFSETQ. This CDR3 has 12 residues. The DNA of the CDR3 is TGCGCCAGCAGCTTTGAACAGGGTTTCTTATATTTT. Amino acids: CASSFEQGFLYF. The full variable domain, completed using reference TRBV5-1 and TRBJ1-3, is KAGVTQTPRYLIKTRGQQVTLSCSPISGHRSVSWYQQTPGQGLQFLFEYFSETQRNKGNFPGRFSGRQFSNSRSEMNVSTLELGDSALYLCASSFEQGFLYFGEGSWLTVV.